One and the same sample provided the 30 T cell receptor beta chains below, sequenced in a study of T cells after posttransplantation cyclophosphamide. The table came from immunoSEQ multiplex PCR; TCRdb's copy has only in-frame clones and leaves some out. The table lists approximately 17,000 clones, around 94% of them singletons. Cells defined as naive were viable CD3+CD4+ or CD3+CD8+ and CCR7+CD45RA+CD45RO-CD95-CD27+CD28+. The sample was naive CD4+ T cells sorted from blood. The receptors shown here come from a woman aged 50 to 65 in good health and a related stem cell transplant donor.

The chain recombines TRBV30 with TRBJ1-1; no firm D call. Trimming stripped 2 bases from V and 4 bases from J, with 17 bases between. CDR1 and CDR2 (germline): GTSNPN, SVGIG (reference sequence). The CDR3 is made up of 15 amino acids. The CDR3 region has the DNA TGTGCCTGGAGTTTGACCCGAGGTAGGATCACTGAAGCTTTCTTT. Translated, it gives CAWSLTRGRITEAFF.

The V gene is TRBV29-1, the J gene TRBJ1-1; D gene unclear. Per the germline V gene, CDR1 is SQVTM and CDR2 is ANQGSEA. The CDR3 is made up of 9 amino acids. The CDR3 loop is CLPGAEAFF. CDR3 DNA sequence: TGCCTCCCAGGTGCTGAAGCTTTCTTT.

This chain joins TRBV30 and TRBJ1-1; D ambiguous. This CDR3 contains 17 residues. CDR1 GTSNPN and CDR2 SVGIG come from the germline V gene (reference sequence). Trimming removed 2 bases from V and 3 bases from J, with 22 bases in between. The DNA for the CDR3 is TGTGCCTGGAGTCTAACCGGGGTCCGGGGTGGATACACTGAAGCTTTCTTT. This encodes CAWSLTGVRGGYTEAFF.

The chain joins TRBV19 to TRBJ2-1, with 8 bases aligning to TRBD2. CDR3 size: 17 residues. V shed 3 bases, J shed 5 bases, and the junction held 12 bases outside the gene matches. Germline assignment: CDR1 LNHDA and CDR2 SQIVND (reference sequence). DNA of the CDR3: TGTGCCAGTAGTATGGTCAGGCTAGCGGGCGACCACAATGAGCAGTTCTTC. This encodes CASSMVRLAGDHNEQFF.

The J gene is TRBJ1-6, the V gene TRBV19; D is possibly TRBD1 (6 bases). The germline gives CDR1 LNHDA, CDR2 SQIVND (reference sequence). V was cut by 8 bases and J by 4 bases, with 9 bases left in between. The CDR3 runs 13 residues. CDR3 region: CASRDRYNSPLHF. DNA for the CDR3: TGTGCCAGTCGCGACAGGTATAATTCACCCCTCCACTTT.

The chain has TRBV5-4 and TRBJ2-7, with a possible D match to TRBD2 (5 bases). Germline CDR1 is SGHNT and CDR2 is YYREEE (reference sequence). The CDR3 is 14 amino acids. The V end lost 10 bases, the J end lost 4 bases, and 21 bases lay between the germline ends. The CDR3 sequence is CASTLAGGLYEQYF. CDR3 in DNA: TGTGCCTCCACTCTGGCGGGCGGACTTTACGAGCAGTACTTC.

This chain connects TRBV5-1 to TRBJ2-7, with TRBD2 matching over 10 bases. V shed 4 bases and J 6 bases; nucleotides not matched to a gene: 7. This CDR3 has 14 residues. Germline loops: CDR1 SGHRS, CDR2 YFSETQ. The CDR3 bases are TGCGCCAGCAGCCCCATAGCGGGAGGTACCGAGCAGTACTTC. Its translation: CASSPIAGGTEQYF.

J is TRBJ1-2 and V is TRBV5-1; D ambiguous. The CDR3 is 14 amino acids. CDR1 and CDR2 (germline): SGHRS, YFSETQ. Trimming removed 0 bases at V and 6 bases at J, with 12 bases between. CDR3 nucleotides: TGCGCCAGCAGCTTGGACCCTAATGATCATGGCTACACCTTC. As protein: CASSLDPNDHGYTF.

The genes are TRBV7-2 and TRBJ2-7; TRBD2 might be the D (5 bases). This CDR3 spans 17 amino acids. From germline, CDR1 is SGHTA and CDR2 FQGNSA. Trimming shortened V by 2 bases and J by 7 bases, and 24 bases separated the two germline ends. CDR3 loop: CASSLSPRAAASWEQYF. The CDR3 DNA follows: TGTGCCAGCAGCTTATCCCCGCGGGCAGCAGCTTCTTGGGAGCAGTACTTC.

The chain is built from TRBV19 and TRBJ2-7; TRBD2 agrees at 8 bases. Looked up from germline, CDR1 is LNHDA and CDR2 is SQIVND (reference sequence). V dropped 6 bases and J dropped 7; count of bases not matched to a gene: 8. The CDR3 is 13 residues long. The CDR3 reads CASSGGRSGEQYF. As DNA, the CDR3 is TGTGCCAGTAGCGGCGGGAGGTCAGGAGAGCAGTACTTC.

This chain uses TRBV27 with TRBJ2-7, with no clear D. This CDR3 is 13 amino acids long. CDR1 and CDR2 from the germline V gene are MNHEY and SMNVEV (reference sequence). Trimming took 11 bases from V and 0 from J, leaving 14 bases between them. The CDR3, as DNA: TGTGCCCCCCGCCGAGACACCTCCTACGAGCAGTACTTC. This encodes CAPRRDTSYEQYF.

The count of this clone is one. V gene TRBV28 combines with J gene TRBJ1-4; D gene uncertain. CDR1 is MDHEN, CDR2 SYDVKM, per germline. This CDR3 comprises 13 residues. Trimming took off 6 bases at V and 6 bases at J, with 11 bases between the two ends. The CDR3 DNA sequence: TGTGCCAGCAGGAACGGTGGAGATGAAAAACTGTTTTTT. The encoded protein is CASRNGGDEKLFF.

In nucleotides, the CDR3 is TGTGCCAGCAGTTCGCACACCTCCTACGAGCAGTACTTC. As protein: CASSSHTSYEQYF. The chain joins TRBV28 to TRBJ2-7; unclear D gene. Trimming cost V 4 bases and J 0 bases, with 7 bases left between them. In germline, CDR1 is MDHEN, CDR2 SYDVKM. The CDR3 loop spans 13 amino acids. The full variable domain, completed using reference TRBV28 and TRBJ2-7, is DVKVTQSSRYLVKRTGEKVFLECVQDMDHENMFWYRQDPGLGLRLIYFSYDVKMKEKGDIPEGYSVSREKKERFSLILESASTNQTSMYLCASSSHTSYEQYFGPGTRLTVT.

V and J are TRBV7-2 and TRBJ2-3; 11 bases align to TRBD2. In germline, CDR1 is SGHTA, CDR2 FQGNSA. With 5 bases clipped from V and 2 bases from J, the junction kept 9 bases outside the gene matches. This CDR3 spans 17 amino acids. The CDR3 spells CASSIRSGRGVTDTQYF. DNA for the CDR3: TGTGCCAGCAGCATTCGTAGCGGGAGGGGGGTCACAGATACGCAGTATTTT.

The chain carries TRBV9 and TRBJ1-2; 9 bases match TRBD1. The CDR3 consists of 17 residues. Germline loops: CDR1 SGDLS, CDR2 YYNGEE. J gave up 2 bases and V 4 bases, and 12 bases lay outside the gene matches. This CDR3 reads CASSPRDRESGNYGYTF. As DNA, the CDR3 is TGTGCCAGCAGCCCCCGGGACAGGGAAAGTGGCAACTATGGCTACACCTTC.

V is TRBV28 and J is TRBJ2-3; D is possibly TRBD2 (6 bases). CDR3 size: 14 residues. Deletions cut 3 bases from V and 2 bases from J, with 9 bases between. Germline CDR1 MDHEN, CDR2 SYDVKM. CDR3 in DNA: TGTGCCAGCAGTTTCGGGGGTATCACAGATACGCAGTATTTT. Protein: CASSFGGITDTQYF.

This chain connects TRBV7-9 to TRBJ2-7, with 7 bases identical to TRBD2. CDR1 and CDR2 (germline): SEHNR, FQNEAQ (reference sequence). The CDR3 runs to 15 residues. V dropped 5 bases and J dropped 5; count of bases not matched to a gene: 12. The CDR3 loop reads CASSTLGLREDEQYF. CDR3 coding DNA: TGTGCCAGCAGCACCCTGGGACTTCGGGAGGACGAGCAGTACTTC.

This chain joins TRBV4-1 and TRBJ1-2; D call uncertain. V lost 0 bases and J 4 bases, leaving 12 bases between the germline ends. This CDR3 is built from 15 residues. CDR1 and CDR2 from the germline V gene are MGHRA and YSYEKL. The CDR3 DNA sequence: TGCGCCAGCAGCCAAGATCCCCACTCACCCTATGGCTACACCTTC. This gives the protein CASSQDPHSPYGYTF.

This chain connects TRBV27 to TRBJ1-4, with D perhaps TRBD1 (5 bases). Germline V gives CDR1 MNHEY, CDR2 SMNVEV (reference sequence). CDR3 length equals 15 residues. V was trimmed by 4 bases and J by 4 bases, leaving 13 bases between them. The CDR3 coding sequence is TGTGCCAGCAGTTCCGAGGGGACTTATAATGAAAAACTGTTTTTT. It specifies CASSSEGTYNEKLFF.

This rearrangement joins TRBV6-5 to TRBJ1-5; TRBD1 matches 7 bases. The germline gives CDR1 MNHEY, CDR2 SVGAGI. CDR3 length: 13 amino acids. The junction had 5 bases not matched to a gene; V was cut back by 6 bases and J by 6 bases. The CDR3 region is CASRQGNSQPQHF. The DNA for the CDR3 is TGTGCCAGCAGACAGGGGAATAGTCAGCCCCAGCATTTT.

The chain has TRBV4-2 and TRBJ2-3, with 8 bases aligning to TRBD2. Per the germline V gene, CDR1 is LGHNA and CDR2 is YNFKEQ. V lost 4 bases to trimming and J lost 1 base; unmatched junction nucleotides: 10. The CDR3 contains 17 residues. The CDR3 is CASSREGGREGTDTQYF. For the CDR3, the DNA is TGTGCCAGCAGCCGGGAGGGAGGGCGGGAGGGCACAGATACGCAGTATTTT.

DNA for the CDR3: TGCAGCGTTGGAGATAGGAGTCCTAGCACAGATACGCAGTATTTT. Protein: CSVGDRSPSTDTQYF. The chain carries TRBV29-1 and TRBJ2-3; D remains ambiguous. This CDR3 has 15 residues. Trimming removed 4 bases at V and 0 bases at J, with 14 bases between. The V gene's germline CDR1 is SQVTM and CDR2 ANQGSEA.

The genes are TRBV18 and TRBJ1-3; 7 nucleotides match TRBD1. The CDR3 is 15 residues long. Per the germline V gene, CDR1 is KGHSH and CDR2 is LQKENI. The ends lost 6 bases at V and 0 bases at J; junction bases unmatched: 5. The chain's CDR3 is CASSTGSSSGNTIYF. The CDR3 bases are TGTGCCAGCTCGACAGGGTCTAGCTCTGGAAACACCATATATTTT. Combining the CDR3 with reference TRBV18 and TRBJ1-3 gives the whole variable domain NAGVMQNPRHLVRRRGQEARLRCSPMKGHSHVYWYRQLPEEGLKFMVYLQKENIIDESGMPKERFSAEFPKEGPSILRIQQVVRGDSAAYFCASSTGSSSGNTIYFGEGSWLTVV.

V and J are TRBV5-4 and TRBJ2-5; D is possibly TRBD2 (6 bases). Looked up from germline, CDR1 is SGHNT and CDR2 is YYREEE (reference sequence). With 3 bases removed from V and 4 bases from J, the gap between germline ends came to 10 bases. CDR3 length: 13 residues. The CDR3 reads CASSWQGGETQYF. Written as DNA, the CDR3 is TGTGCCAGCAGCTGGCAGGGAGGAGAGACCCAGTACTTC.

The rearrangement uses TRBV6-1 and TRBJ1-4; 8 nucleotides align to TRBD1. Trimming cost V 5 bases and J 6 bases; bases outside gene matches: 5. CDR3 length: 14 amino acids. Looked up from germline, CDR1 is MNHNS and CDR2 is SASEGT. CDR3 in amino acids: CASSKQGVDEKLFF. CDR3 bases: TGTGCCAGCAGTAAACAGGGGGTTGATGAAAAACTGTTTTTT.

A single count supports this clone. The chain couples TRBV27 to TRBJ1-1, with 7 bases identical to TRBD1. J gave up 2 bases and V 6 bases, and 9 bases lay outside the gene matches. The CDR3 has 15 amino acids. Germline CDR1 reads MNHEY; CDR2 reads SMNVEV (reference sequence). This CDR3 is CASRYNRDSNTEAFF. CDR3 coding DNA: TGTGCCAGCAGGTATAACCGGGACAGCAACACTGAAGCTTTCTTT.

The chain combines TRBV2 with TRBJ2-7; TRBD2 is a possible D gene (5 bases). The CDR3 loop spans 11 amino acids. Germline values: CDR1 SNHLY, CDR2 FYNNEI. Trimming removed 8 bases from V and 6 bases from J, with 11 bases in between. The CDR3 region is CASLESGEQYF. The CDR3 nucleotides read TGTGCCAGCTTGGAGAGCGGCGAGCAGTACTTC.

This rearrangement joins TRBV10-3 to TRBJ1-2, with D hard to call. Germline loops: CDR1 ENHRY, CDR2 SYGVKD. The CDR3 is 14 residues long. V was shortened by 10 bases and J by 8 bases, with 23 bases between the two germline ends. The CDR3 protein is CATAWGGGFGGYTF. As DNA, the CDR3 is TGTGCCACCGCTTGGGGTGGAGGGTTCGGCGGCTACACCTTC.

This clone was counted a single time. J is TRBJ2-1 and V is TRBV29-1; 8 bases align to TRBD1. Per germline, CDR1 SQVTM and CDR2 ANQGSEA. V was clipped by 1 base and J by 0 bases; unmatched bases: 5. This CDR3 spans 16 amino acids. The CDR3 spells CSVEVGTGTSYNEQFF. CDR3 DNA: TGCAGCGTTGAAGTAGGGACAGGCACCTCCTACAATGAGCAGTTCTTC.

V is TRBV5-1 and J is TRBJ1-4, with 7 bases lining up with TRBD1. The J segment lost 2 bases and the V segment lost 1 base, leaving 5 bases of the junction unmatched. The CDR3 contains 16 residues. Looked up from germline, CDR1 is SGHRS and CDR2 is YFSETQ. CDR3 DNA: TGCGCCAGCAGCTTGAACAGGGGTAGCACTAATGAAAAACTGTTTTTT. It yields the protein CASSLNRGSTNEKLFF.